This TCR beta chain was recorded in a study of immune cell composition in non-small cell lung cancer. Broader study findings: Clones >0.5% enriched in tumour were rarer in adenocarcinoma (about 35%) than squamous (about 80%).

A note on this clone: Its target is unknown.

The method was immunoSEQ multiplex PCR; TCRdb's version includes in-frame clones alone and lacks a portion of them. This sample carries 8,500 to 14,000 clones, about 60% of them seen once, and the ten largest clones take about 18%. Germline V gene lookup returns CDR1 SNHLY and CDR2 FYNNEI. V lost 5 bases, J lost 2 bases, and 10 bases lay in between. This CDR3 is built from 14 residues. The sample taken for sequencing was lung tumor tissue. This chain connects TRBV2 to TRBJ1-5; possible D gene TRBD1, 5 bases. The TCR originated in a human donor with non-small cell lung cancer. CDR3 nucleotide sequence: TGTGCCAGCAGTCAGGGAGGCGGCAATCAGCCCCAGCATTTT. This encodes CASSQGGGNQPQHF.